Detailed here is one TCR beta chain. Antigen: not known. Using immunoSEQ multiplex PCR, the repertoire was profiled, and TCRdb retains in-frame clones only, with some absent. In the table there are more than 9,500 clones, nearly 90% of which are singletons. This record belongs to a study of chemoradiotherapy in HPV16-positive cancers. Study-level points and caveats: Candidate HPV-specific clones and E7-related TCR motifs grew in tumor during treatment. In HPV16-positive patients, HPV-responsive T-cell expansion tracked better recurrence-free survival. Functional assays defining HPV-specific T cells used only a couple of HPV16-positive patients.

This sample was gathered from a patient who underwent chemoradiotherapy. This clonotype was sampled from a human donor with HPV-associated anogenital cancer.

DNA of the CDR3: TGTGCCAGCAGCGTAGTGGGTGGGCTAGAGACCCAGTACTTC. It encodes CASSVVGGLETQYF. The chain joins TRBV9 to TRBJ2-5, with D unclear. Germline V gives CDR1 SGDLS, CDR2 YYNGEE. Deletions cut 0 bases from V and 4 bases from J, with 10 bases between. The CDR3 covers 14 residues.